These 18 T cell receptor beta chains were all obtained from the same sample, sequenced in a study of glioma-infiltrating T cells. The iRepertoire nested amplicon-rescue multiplex PCR amplified TCR alpha and beta CDR3s from RNA. MiXCR, applied by TCRdb to the multiplex PCR reads, yields one record per CDR3 protein. This table has 150,000 to 200,000 distinct CDR3 sequences, about 46% appearing once. Sequencing was performed on glioma tissue, nonneoplastic brain tissue, or PBMCs (not recorded which). Receptors originate from a human donor with low-grade glioma or glioblastoma, undergoing nonglioma brain surgery, or in good health (not recorded which).

On this clonotype itself: Sequence at one end of the junction differs from germline and may be a read error. V usage is TRBV2 and J usage is TRBJ2-3, with 7 bases lining up with TRBD2. The germline CDR1 and CDR2 sequences are SNHLY and FYNNEI. The CDR3 extends over 13 amino acids. Written as DNA, the CDR3 is TGTGCCAGTTCTAGCGGATACACAGATAGGCAGTATTTT. As protein: CASSSGYTDRQYF.

This clonotype turned up a few times. The chain links TRBV2 to TRBJ1-6; TRBD1 is a possible D gene (5 bases). Per germline, CDR1 SNHLY and CDR2 FYNNEI. The CDR3 has 15 residues. Trimming cost V 4 bases and J 10 bases, with 17 bases left between them. The CDR3 loop is CASSADSGMGSPLHF. The CDR3 DNA is TGTGCCAGCAGTGCCGACAGTGGCATGGGGTCACCCCTCCACTTT.

The V gene is TRBV5-1, the J gene TRBJ1-2; D not resolved. This CDR3 has 14 residues. Germline-derived CDR1 and CDR2 are SGHRS and YFSETQ. V was cut by 2 bases and J by 2 bases, with 10 bases left in between. CDR3 DNA: TGCGCCAGCAGCTTCTCATCCGGGAACTATGGCTACACCTTC. Its translation: CASSFSSGNYGYTF.

A remark on this clonotype: Given a much more abundant clone one base away, this may be a read error. This chain connects TRBV28 to TRBJ1-4; unclear D gene. V lost 2 bases and J lost 7, with 14 bases in between. The CDR3 has 15 amino acids. Germline lookup yields CDR1 MDHEN and CDR2 SYDVKM. CDR3 sequence (DNA): TGTGCCAGCAGTTTAGGGCGGGGTGAGAGTGAAAAACTGTTTTTT. It is translated as CASSLGRGESEKLFF.

Remarks on this clonotype: A much larger clone differs by one base, so this may be a read error. The V gene is TRBV7-2, the J gene TRBJ2-7; no definite D call. Trimming removed 2 bases at V and 6 bases at J, with 11 bases between. The germline gives CDR1 SGHTA, CDR2 FQGNSA. The CDR3 extends over 13 amino acids. The CDR3 DNA reads TGTGCCAGCAGCTTAATATACGCCGGCGAGCAGTACTTC. Translated, it gives CASSLIYAGEQYF.

The table lists this clonotype with many counts. The chain recombines TRBV15 with TRBJ2-1; weak D call: TRBD2 (5 bases). The CDR3 is made up of 16 amino acids. Germline V gene sequence: CDR1 LNHNV, CDR2 YYDKDF (reference sequence). The V end was cut by 2 bases, the J end by 5 bases, with 16 bases between. Here the CDR3 DNA reads TGTGCCACCAGCAGAACCTCCCAGCGGAGAGACAATGAGCAGTTCTTC. Amino acids: CATSRTSQRRDNEQFF.

The rearrangement uses TRBV5-4 and TRBJ2-5; 7 bases agree with TRBD1. This CDR3 has 13 residues. Germline V lookup: CDR1 SGHNT, CDR2 YYREEE (reference sequence). Trimming at V came to 8 bases and at J to 3 bases, leaving 7 bases not matched to a gene. The CDR3 spells CASAKGAEETQYF. CDR3 DNA: TGTGCCAGTGCCAAGGGGGCGGAAGAGACCCAGTACTTC.

This clonotype was found many times. The rearrangement links TRBV5-8 to TRBJ2-1; TRBD2 might be the D (6 bases). CDR3 length: 16 amino acids. The germline V gene has CDR1 SGHTS and CDR2 YDEGEE. V was pared by 0 bases and J by 1 base, with 11 bases between. The CDR3 nucleotides read TGTGCCAGCAGCTTGGTGGGCGGGGTGTCCTACAATGAGCAGTTCTTC. Translation: CASSLVGGVSYNEQFF.

Here the CDR3 DNA reads TGTGCCAGTAGTGTCAACCGGGACAGGGACAATGGCTACACCTTC. Protein product: CASSVNRDRDNGYTF. This sequence joins TRBV19 and TRBJ1-2; 9 positions match TRBD1. From germline, CDR1 is LNHDA and CDR2 SQIVND (reference sequence). V was pared by 5 bases and J by 6 bases, with 10 bases of the junction left unmatched. This CDR3 comprises 15 residues. Supplemented by reference TRBV19 and TRBJ1-2, the full variable domain reads DGGITQSPKYLFRKEGQNVTLSCEQNLNHDAMYWYRQDPGQGLRLIYYSQIVNDFQKGDIAEGYSVSREKKESFPLTVTSAQKNPTAFYLCASSVNRDRDNGYTFGSGTRLTVV.

As regards this clonotype: A much larger clone is a single base away; this may be a read error. J is TRBJ2-1 and V is TRBV27; the D gene is possibly TRBD2 (6 bases). The CDR3 spans 13 residues. The germline V gene encodes CDR1 MNHEY and CDR2 SMNVEV (reference sequence). The CDR3 bases are TGTGCCACCAGTGATTTCCGGCGGGGCGAGAAGTTCTTC. It yields the protein CATSDFRRGEKFF.

The V and J genes are TRBV19 and TRBJ2-1, with 9 bases identical to TRBD1. The germline V gene encodes CDR1 LNHDA and CDR2 SQIVND (reference sequence). The CDR3 length is 14 residues. Losses at the gene ends were 6 bases for V and 7 bases for J; bases not matched to a gene: 7. DNA for the CDR3: TGTGCCAGTAGATCGGGACAGGGCTTGAATGAGCAGTTCTTC. This translates into CASRSGQGLNEQFF. The whole variable domain, remainder taken from reference TRBV19 and TRBJ2-1, is DGGITQSPKYLFRKEGQNVTLSCEQNLNHDAMYWYRQDPGQGLRLIYYSQIVNDFQKGDIAEGYSVSREKKESFPLTVTSAQKNPTAFYLCASRSGQGLNEQFFGPGTRLTVL.

This clonotype was counted at least ten times. The chain employs TRBV7-9 and TRBJ2-7; D gene uncertain. V shed 1 base and J shed 6 bases, with 10 bases lying between them. The CDR3 spans 13 residues. Germline V lookup: CDR1 SEHNR, CDR2 FQNEAQ (reference sequence). The CDR3 protein is CASSLVGSLEQYF. CDR3 sequence (DNA): TGTGCCAGCAGCTTAGTAGGTAGTCTCGAGCAGTACTTC.

Details on this clonotype: One junction end disagrees with the germline gene, perhaps due to a read error. The CDR3 here is CASSLEGTGLDF. For the CDR3, the DNA is TGTGCCAGCAGCTTAGAGGGGACAGGGTTGGATTTT. This chain links TRBV11-3 with TRBJ1-1, with TRBD1 identical over 9 bases. Germline V CDR1 and CDR2: SGHNT, YENEEA. The CDR3 extends over 12 amino acids.

This clonotype has ten or more counts. The chain uses TRBV28 and TRBJ2-1; 8 bases fit TRBD1. V dropped 1 base and J dropped 15; count of bases not matched to a gene: 5. This CDR3 comprises 12 residues. Germline CDR1 and CDR2: MDHEN and SYDVKM. CDR3 coding DNA: TGTGCCAGCAGTTTATTGGGACAGGATACGTTCTTC. Translating it yields CASSLLGQDTFF. Using reference TRBV28 and TRBJ2-1 for the parts outside the CDR3, the full variable domain is DVKVTQSSRYLVKRTGEKVFLECVQDMDHENMFWYRQDPGLGLRLIYFSYDVKMKEKGDIPEGYSVSREKKERFSLILESASTNQTSMYLCASSLLGQDTFFGPGTRLTVL.

Details on this clonotype: This may be a read error, as it is one base from a much larger clone. The rearrangement uses TRBV6-4 and TRBJ1-1; 9 bases line up with TRBD1. The CDR3 consists of 13 residues. Germline-derived CDR1 and CDR2 are MRHNA and SNTAGT. The V and J ends lost 6 bases and 3 bases, in that order; junction bases with no gene match: 2. CDR3 coding DNA: TGTGCCAGCAGCCGGACAGGGGACACTGAAGCTTTCTTT. Amino acid sequence: CASSRTGDTEAFF.

This clonotype was seen ten or more times. The rearrangement links TRBV4-1 to TRBJ2-7, with TRBD1 matching 7 bases. The CDR3 has 14 residues. Looked up from germline, CDR1 is MGHRA and CDR2 is YSYEKL. V gave up 8 bases and J gave up 0 bases; unmatched junction bases: 7. CDR3 bases: TGCGCCAGCGGGGACCACAGGGGCTCCTACGAGCAGTACTTC. It is translated as CASGDHRGSYEQYF.

The table lists this clonotype with many counts. The genes are TRBV28 and TRBJ2-1; 10 bases agree with TRBD2. Germline values: CDR1 MDHEN, CDR2 SYDVKM. The CDR3 totals 14 residues. V was clipped by 7 bases and J by 4 bases; unmatched bases: 4. CDR3 sequence: CASTSGSLYNEQFF. CDR3 nucleotides: TGTGCCAGCACTAGCGGGAGTCTATACAATGAGCAGTTCTTC.

This clonotype appeared once. This rearrangement joins TRBV28 to TRBJ2-3, with TRBD2 as a possible D gene (7 bases). The germline V and J ends were trimmed by 1 base and 5 bases, with 16 bases remaining between them. CDR3 size: 16 residues. Germline-derived CDR1 and CDR2 are MDHEN and SYDVKM. The CDR3 DNA is TGTGCCAGCAGTTTATCTGGGGGGGCCGGGGTAGATACGCAGTATTTT. It translates to CASSLSGGAGVDTQYF.